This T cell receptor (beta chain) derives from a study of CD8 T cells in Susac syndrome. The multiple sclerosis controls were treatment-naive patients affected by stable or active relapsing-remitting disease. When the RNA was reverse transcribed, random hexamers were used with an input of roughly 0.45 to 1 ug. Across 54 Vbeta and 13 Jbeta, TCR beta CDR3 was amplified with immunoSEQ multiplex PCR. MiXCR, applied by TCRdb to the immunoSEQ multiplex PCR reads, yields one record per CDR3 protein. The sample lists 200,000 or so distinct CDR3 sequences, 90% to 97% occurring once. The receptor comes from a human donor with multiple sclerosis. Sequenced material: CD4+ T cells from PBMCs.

The CDR3 is CASSFLGGTTEAFF. The CDR3 nucleotides read TGTGCCAGCAGTTTCCTGGGAGGAACCACTGAAGCTTTCTTT. This chain uses TRBV28 with TRBJ1-1; D gene uncertain. Germline values: CDR1 MDHEN, CDR2 SYDVKM. V lost 3 bases and J lost 4, with 12 bases in between. The length of the CDR3 is 14 residues.